This TCR beta chain is drawn from a study of regulatory T cells in long-lasting Graves disease. Overall study findings and caveats: Persistent disease samples used TRBV28, TRBJ1-2 and TRBJ2-5 preferentially. Public clonotype sharing was higher in persistent than newly diagnosed patients.

Specified time point: persistent/refractory GD, antithyroid drugs over 5 years with positive TRAb. Preparation of the TCR library used RNA extracted from PBMCs. CDR3 length: 14 amino acids. The V gene lost 5 bases and the J gene lost 2 bases, with 15 bases spanning the gap. Germline assignment: CDR1 DFQATT and CDR2 SNEGSKA (reference sequence). Building of the TCR beta libraries involved iRepertoire HTBI primers and Arm-PCR of CDR3 regions. TCRdb reprocessed the multiplex PCR reads via MiXCR and lists one record per CDR3 protein. The table lists 700,000 or so distinct CDR3 sequences, 30% of them singletons. In the case of this clonotype: Its matching antigen is unknown.

The source is a female donor with Graves disease. Here the sequenced sample was peripheral blood mononuclear cells (PBMCs), taken when the disease was refractory, from a patient treated with antithyroid drugs. The chain employs TRBV20-1 and TRBJ1-2; D is possibly TRBD1 (5 bases). The CDR3 spells CSAQKRDLNYGYTF. Written as DNA, the CDR3 is TGCAGTGCTCAAAAAAGGGACCTGAACTATGGCTACACCTTC.